The rows below give T cell receptor beta chains drawn from one sample of a study of PD-L1 blockade in urothelial cancer. Assay used: immunoSEQ multiplex PCR; TCRdb lists only in-frame clones, some missing. The top ten clones hold 3.2% of a sample with 100,000 to 150,000 clones, less than 85% of them seen once. The specimen comprised PBMCs, sampled around atezolizumab (anti-PD-L1) treatment. These receptors were obtained from a man aged 45-65 years with urothelial cancer. CDR3s include the opening cysteine and the closing phenylalanine or tryptophan. D genes are given only for firm matches. Expanded clones are given a class, and other clones once, few, many or no size at all.

d_call j_call clone_size v_call cdr3_nt cdr3_aa
TRBD1 TRBJ2-2 NA TRBV5-1 TGCGCCAGCAGCCCGGGACAGGGTCGAACCACCGGGGAGCTGTTTTTT CASSPGQGRTTGELFF
NA TRBJ2-2 NA TRBV6-5 TGTGCCAGCAGTAATGACAGGTTTGGCGGGGAGCTGTTTTTT CASSNDRFGGELFF
NA TRBJ1-3 NA TRBV7-9 TGTGCCCGAGGAGGAACAGGGAGTGGAAACACCATATATTTT CARGGTGSGNTIYF
TRBD1 TRBJ2-7 NA TRBV13 TGTGCCAGCAGCTCGGGACAGCACTACTACGAGCAGTACTTC CASSSGQHYYEQYF
TRBD1 TRBJ1-5 NA TRBV5-8 TGTGCCAGCAGCTTCAGGGACAGGTTAAGCAATCAGCCCCAGCATTTT CASSFRDRLSNQPQHF
NA TRBJ2-5 NA TRBV18 TGTGCCAGCTCACCACAGAGGGTCCAAGAGACCCAGTACTTC CASSPQRVQETQYF
NA TRBJ1-4 NA TRBV7-9 TGTGCCAGCAGCCTCCAGTCGGGTACTAATGAAAAACTGTTTTTT CASSLQSGTNEKLFF
NA TRBJ1-4 few TRBV27 TGTGCCAGCAGTTTTTCGGGGGGGAATGAAAAACTGTTTTTT CASSFSGGNEKLFF
TRBD2 TRBJ2-3 NA TRBV5-6 TGTGCCAGCAGCTTGGCCGGGGGGACTATCACAGATACGCAGTATTTT CASSLAGGTITDTQYF
TRBD1 TRBJ1-2 once TRBV7-8 TGTGCCAGCAGCCCCAGGGGGGCGAACTATGGCTACACCTTC CASSPRGANYGYTF
TRBD2 TRBJ2-1 NA TRBV5-1 TGCGCCAGCAGCCCTAGCGCGGGAGGATTGTACAATGAGCAGTTCTTC CASSPSAGGLYNEQFF
NA TRBJ1-2 few TRBV27 TGTGCCAGCAGTTTAAGAGCCAGCGGCTATGGCTACACCTTC CASSLRASGYGYTF
TRBD2 TRBJ2-3 NA TRBV5-1 TGCGCCAGCAGCTTGGGACTAGCGGGTGCAGATACGCAGTATTTT CASSLGLAGADTQYF
TRBD1 TRBJ1-2 NA TRBV20-1 TGCAGTGCGTCCCCGGGACAGGGCTACACCTTC CSASPGQGYTF
NA TRBJ1-1 NA TRBV7-3 TGTGCCAGCAGCTCAGGGGCGAACACTGAAGCTTTCTTT CASSSGANTEAFF
TRBD2 TRBJ2-3 NA TRBV18 TGTGCCAGCTCACCGGCACTAGCGGATACGCAGTATTTT CASSPALADTQYF
NA TRBJ1-2 NA TRBV10-3 TGTGCCATCAGACCACAGGGATCTAGCTATGGCTACACCTTC CAIRPQGSSYGYTF
TRBD1 TRBJ2-1 NA TRBV6-5 TGTGCCAGCAGTTTAGAGGGGACAGGAACCTACAATGAGCAGTTCTTC CASSLEGTGTYNEQFF
NA TRBJ2-1 once TRBV27 TGTGCCAGCAGTTTCTCCAGGTCCTACAATGAGCAGTTCTTC CASSFSRSYNEQFF
NA TRBJ1-4 NA TRBV19 TGTGCCAGTAGAGGAGGGGCGGCGGAAAATGAAAAACTGTTTTTT CASRGGAAENEKLFF
TRBD1 TRBJ2-7 NA TRBV9 TGTGCCAGCAGCGTCGGACAGGGGGGAGGCTACGAGCAGTACTTC CASSVGQGGGYEQYF
NA TRBJ1-1 few TRBV11-2 TGTGCCAGCAGCTTAAACAGGGTCTCTGAAGCTTTCTTT CASSLNRVSEAFF
NA TRBJ2-1 NA TRBV6-5 TGTGCCAGCAGTTACTCGTTCCAGGGGAGCAATGAGCAGTTCTTC CASSYSFQGSNEQFF
TRBD2 TRBJ2-1 NA TRBV11-2 TGTGCCAGCAGCCCGGGGACTAGCGGAGCAGACAATGAGCAGTTCTTC CASSPGTSGADNEQFF
TRBD2 TRBJ2-7 NA TRBV9 TGTGCCAGCAGCGTAGGGTCGGGAGGCTCCTACGAGCAGTACTTC CASSVGSGGSYEQYF
TRBD1 TRBJ2-7 once TRBV4-2 TGTGCCAGCAGCCAGGCTGTCTTACAGGGGTACGAGCAGTACTTC CASSQAVLQGYEQYF
NA TRBJ1-5 NA TRBV10-1 TGCGCCAGCACTTTAGAGGGAGGACAGCCCCAGCATTTT CASTLEGGQPQHF
TRBD1 TRBJ2-6 few TRBV19 TGTGCCAGTAGTATAAGTGGGACAGGGGGCGTAGCTGGGGCCAACGTCCTGACTTTC CASSISGTGGVAGANVLTF
NA TRBJ1-2 NA TRBV5-8 TGTGCCAGCAGAAAACAACTGGAACGGGGTGGCTACACCTTC CASRKQLERGGYTF
NA TRBJ2-7 NA TRBV29-1 TGCAGCACCAAGACTAGCTCCTACGAGCAGTACTTC CSTKTSSYEQYF
TRBD2 TRBJ2-3 NA TRBV2 TGTGCCAGCAGTGATGGCGGGGGTGTAATTGGGTATTTT CASSDGGGVIGYF
NA TRBJ2-5 NA TRBV15 TGTGCCACCAGCAGGGACAATGGGGCGGAGACCCAGTACTTC CATSRDNGAETQYF
TRBD2 TRBJ2-7 NA TRBV2 TGTGCCAGCAGTCGAGAATGGACTAGCGGGAACTACGAGCAGTACTTC CASSREWTSGNYEQYF
NA TRBJ2-7 NA TRBV18 TGTGCCAGCTCACCCGCGACAGCATCCTACGAGCAGTACTTC CASSPATASYEQYF
TRBD2 TRBJ2-5 NA TRBV9 TGTGCCAGCAGCAACATAGCGGGAGGGGGGGAGACCCAGTACTTC CASSNIAGGGETQYF
TRBD1 TRBJ2-7 NA TRBV10-3 TGTGCCATCAGTGACGGAGACAGGGGGGACCTAGCCCTCGAGCAGTACTTC CAISDGDRGDLALEQYF
TRBD2 TRBJ2-1 NA TRBV5-1 TGCGCCAGCAGCTTGCCCGGACTAGCGGGAGAAAACTACAATGAGCAGTTCTTC CASSLPGLAGENYNEQFF
TRBD2 TRBJ2-3 NA TRBV9 TGTGCCAGCAGCCCAGGGACTAGCGGGGCTAGCACAGATACGCAGTATTTT CASSPGTSGASTDTQYF
TRBD2 TRBJ2-7 NA TRBV5-1 TGCGCCAGCAGCCCGGCCGGGACTAGCGATATGCACGGTCGGTACGAGCAGTACTTC CASSPAGTSDMHGRYEQYF
TRBD2 TRBJ2-1 NA TRBV30 TGTGCCTGGAGTGATGGGAGACTAGCGGGAGTCGGTGAGCAGTTCTTC CAWSDGRLAGVGEQFF
TRBD1 TRBJ1-2 NA TRBV5-4 TGTGCCAGCAGCTTGGCAGGGGGAGGCTACACCTTC CASSLAGGGYTF
NA TRBJ2-7 NA TRBV7-9 TGTGCCAGCAGCTTAGTACAGGGAACCTACGAGCAGTACTTC CASSLVQGTYEQYF
TRBD2 TRBJ2-7 few TRBV30 TGTGCCTGGAGTGTTGGCGGGAGCACCTACGAGCAGTACTTC CAWSVGGSTYEQYF
NA TRBJ2-3 NA TRBV4-2 TGTGCCAGCAGCCAAGATCTAGGAGTTTCGCAGTATTTT CASSQDLGVSQYF
NA TRBJ2-7 NA TRBV7-8 TGTGCCAGCAGCTTAGAGCCCTCAAGCTCCTACGAGCAGTACTTC CASSLEPSSSYEQYF
NA TRBJ2-1 NA TRBV30 TGTGCCTGGAGAAAGCACAATGAGCAGTTCTTC CAWRKHNEQFF
TRBD1 TRBJ1-4 NA TRBV6-6 TGTGCCAGCAGACCCGGGACAGCCCATGAAAAACTGTTTTTT CASRPGTAHEKLFF
NA TRBJ2-3 NA TRBV30 TGTGCCTGGTCCCGGGAGATGTATACGCAGTATTTT CAWSREMYTQYF
NA TRBJ2-1 NA TRBV11-3 TGTGCCAGCAGCTTTCGTTCGCAGGGGAGCAATGAGCAGTTCTTC CASSFRSQGSNEQFF
NA TRBJ1-4 once TRBV28 TGTGCCAGCAGTTTAATAACGAGTAATGAAAAACTGTTTTTT CASSLITSNEKLFF
TRBD1 TRBJ1-2 few TRBV5-1 TGCGCCAGCAGCTTAGGCGACAGGGCTACCTATGGCTACACCTTC CASSLGDRATYGYTF
NA TRBJ2-2 NA TRBV7-9 TGTGCCAGCAGCTCCCCCCGCGCGGCGAACACCGGGGAGCTGTTTTTT CASSSPRAANTGELFF
TRBD1 TRBJ2-7 NA TRBV6-1 TGTGCCAGCAGCCGGACAGGGAATGTGAGGGAGCAGTACTTC CASSRTGNVREQYF